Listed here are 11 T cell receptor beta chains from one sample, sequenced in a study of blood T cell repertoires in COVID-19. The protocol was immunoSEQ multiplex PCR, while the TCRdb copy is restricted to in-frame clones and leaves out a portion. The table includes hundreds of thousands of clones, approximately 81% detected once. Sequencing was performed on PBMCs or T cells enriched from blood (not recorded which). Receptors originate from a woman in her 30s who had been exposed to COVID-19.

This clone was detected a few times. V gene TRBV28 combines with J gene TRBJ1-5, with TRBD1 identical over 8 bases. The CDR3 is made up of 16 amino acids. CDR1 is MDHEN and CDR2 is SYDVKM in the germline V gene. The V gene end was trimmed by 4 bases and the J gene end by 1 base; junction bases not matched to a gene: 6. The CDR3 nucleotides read TGTGCCAGCAGTTCTTGGACAGGGACGAGCAATCAGCCCCAGCATTTT. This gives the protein CASSSWTGTSNQPQHF.

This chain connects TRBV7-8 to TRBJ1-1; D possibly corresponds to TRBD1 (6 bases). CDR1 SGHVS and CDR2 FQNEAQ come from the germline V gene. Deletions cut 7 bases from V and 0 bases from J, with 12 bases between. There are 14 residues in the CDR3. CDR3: CASTGRGMNTEAFF. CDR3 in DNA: TGTGCCAGCACGGGGAGGGGGATGAACACTGAAGCTTTCTTT.

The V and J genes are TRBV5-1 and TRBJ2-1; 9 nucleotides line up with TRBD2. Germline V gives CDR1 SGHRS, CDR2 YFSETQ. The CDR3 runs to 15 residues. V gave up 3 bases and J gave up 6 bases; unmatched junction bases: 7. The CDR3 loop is CASSWTSSGTNEQFF. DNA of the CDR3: TGCGCCAGCAGCTGGACGTCTAGCGGGACCAATGAGCAGTTCTTC.

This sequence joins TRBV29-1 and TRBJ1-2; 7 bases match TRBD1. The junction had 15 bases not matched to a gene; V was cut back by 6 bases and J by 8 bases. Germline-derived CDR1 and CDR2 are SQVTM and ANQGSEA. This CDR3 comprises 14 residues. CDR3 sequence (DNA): TGCAGCGTAGTCGGGACAGCCGTCGATCGCGGCTACACCTTC. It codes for CSVVGTAVDRGYTF.

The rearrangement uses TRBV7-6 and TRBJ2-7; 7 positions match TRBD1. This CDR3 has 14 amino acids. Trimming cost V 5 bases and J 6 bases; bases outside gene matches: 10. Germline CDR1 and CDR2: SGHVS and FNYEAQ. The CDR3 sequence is CASSPREGASEQYF. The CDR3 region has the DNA TGTGCCAGCAGCCCCCGAGAGGGGGCCAGCGAGCAGTACTTC.

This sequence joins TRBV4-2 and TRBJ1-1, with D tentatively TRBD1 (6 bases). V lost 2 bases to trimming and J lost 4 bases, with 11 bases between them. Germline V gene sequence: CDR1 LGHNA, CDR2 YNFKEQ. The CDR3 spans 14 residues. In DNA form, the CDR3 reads TGTGCCAGCAGCCAACCAGGGGAGAGCACTGAAGCTTTCTTT. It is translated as CASSQPGESTEAFF.

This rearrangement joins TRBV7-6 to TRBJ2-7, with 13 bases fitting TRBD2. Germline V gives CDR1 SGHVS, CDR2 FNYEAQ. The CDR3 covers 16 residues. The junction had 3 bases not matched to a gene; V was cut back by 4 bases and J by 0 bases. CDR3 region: CASSWTSGGLSYEQYF. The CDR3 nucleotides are TGTGCCAGCAGCTGGACTAGCGGGGGCCTCTCCTACGAGCAGTACTTC.

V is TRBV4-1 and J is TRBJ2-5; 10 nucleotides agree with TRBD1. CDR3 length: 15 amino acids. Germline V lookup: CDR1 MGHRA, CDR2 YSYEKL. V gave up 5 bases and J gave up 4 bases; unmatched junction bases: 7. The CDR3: CASSRPGTGAETQYF. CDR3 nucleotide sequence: TGCGCCAGCAGCAGACCCGGGACAGGGGCAGAGACCCAGTACTTC.

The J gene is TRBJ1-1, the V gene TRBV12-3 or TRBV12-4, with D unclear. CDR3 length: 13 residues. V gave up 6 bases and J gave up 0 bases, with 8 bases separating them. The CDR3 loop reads CASRRELNTEAFF. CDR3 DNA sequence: TGTGCCAGCAGAAGAGAATTGAACACTGAAGCTTTCTTT.

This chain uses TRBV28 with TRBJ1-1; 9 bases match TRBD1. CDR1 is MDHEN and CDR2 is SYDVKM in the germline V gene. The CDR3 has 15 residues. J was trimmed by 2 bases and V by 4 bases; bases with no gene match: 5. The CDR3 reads CASSSQGAINTEAFF. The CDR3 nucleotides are TGTGCCAGCAGTTCACAGGGGGCGATCAACACTGAAGCTTTCTTT.

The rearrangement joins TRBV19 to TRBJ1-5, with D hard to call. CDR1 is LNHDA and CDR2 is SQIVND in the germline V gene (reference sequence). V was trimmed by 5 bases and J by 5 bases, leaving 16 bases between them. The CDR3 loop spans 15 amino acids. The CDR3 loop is CASSENIGPHQPQHF. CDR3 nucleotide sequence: TGTGCCAGTAGTGAAAACATTGGGCCACATCAGCCCCAGCATTTT.